A single sample is the source of the 32 T cell receptor beta chains below, sequenced in a study of cytomegalovirus exposure and HLA in healthy donors (dated 2017 in TCRdb). Library construction relied on the immunoSEQ multiplex PCR assay. For the multiplex PCR, a mixture combining 60 forward primers for TCR Vbeta segments and 13 reverse primers for TCR Jbeta segments was used. TCRdb stores this immuneACCESS table with in-frame sequences only. Part of the clones is absent; in the studies checked, under half of the shortfall reflects unresolved V genes, and no reason is known for the rest. The sample yields 90,000 to 120,000 clones; more than 75% were counted once. 1.5% to 2% of the sample is held by the ten biggest clonotypes. Sequencing was done on a sample of PBMCs. The receptor source for this set is a woman between 40 and 55 years old in good health and CMV-seronegative.

The chain is built from TRBV28 and TRBJ2-1; unclear D gene. Germline V gives CDR1 MDHEN, CDR2 SYDVKM. The CDR3 loop spans 13 amino acids. V was pared by 6 bases and J by 0 bases, with 6 bases between. The CDR3 bases are TGTGCCAGCAGGTGGAGCTCCTACAATGAGCAGTTCTTC. It codes for CASRWSSYNEQFF.

The chain joins TRBV6-5 to TRBJ2-2; D gene ambiguous. From germline, CDR1 is MNHEY and CDR2 SVGAGI. V was clipped by 6 bases and J by 4 bases, with 9 bases between them. The CDR3 is made up of 13 amino acids. CDR3: CASSFVSTGELFF. The CDR3, as DNA: TGTGCCAGCAGCTTTGTTAGCACCGGGGAGCTGTTTTTT.

The gene calls are TRBV5-4 and TRBJ2-1; D is ambiguous. Between the trimmed V and J ends, which lost 0 bases and 8 bases, there was a span of 6 bases. CDR1 is SGHNT, CDR2 YYREEE, per germline (reference sequence). This CDR3 has 12 amino acids. The CDR3, as DNA: TGTGCCAGCAGCTTGGTCCCCTATGAGCAGTTCTTC. It is translated as CASSLVPYEQFF.

This chain connects TRBV28 to TRBJ2-1; D not resolved. Germline V gives CDR1 MDHEN, CDR2 SYDVKM. V was cut by 8 bases and J by 9 bases, with 14 bases left in between. CDR3 size: 12 residues. The CDR3 DNA reads TGTGCCAGCTTACGCACCCTCGGTGAGCAGTTCTTC. This translates into CASLRTLGEQFF.

The chain couples TRBV15 to TRBJ1-3; TRBD1 agrees at 7 bases. Germline CDR1 LNHNV, CDR2 YYDKDF (reference sequence). J lost 11 bases, V lost 1 base, and 17 bases had no gene match. The CDR3 spans 17 residues. Here the CDR3 DNA reads TGTGCCACCAGCAGAGCGGGGGACAGCCTAAGCCTGGGGGCCATATATTTT. Amino acids: CATSRAGDSLSLGAIYF.

The DNA of the CDR3 is TGTGCCAGCAGCTTGGGCCAGGGGGCCTACAATGAGCAGTTCTTC. Translation: CASSLGQGAYNEQFF. The chain joins TRBV5-4 to TRBJ2-1; 7 positions match TRBD1. Germline-derived CDR1 and CDR2 are SGHNT and YYREEE (reference sequence). V was pared by 0 bases and J by 2 bases, with 2 bases of the junction left unmatched. This CDR3 is built from 15 residues.

The V call is TRBV27, the J call TRBJ2-7; 10 bases map to TRBD1. J gave up 2 bases and V 5 bases, and 12 bases lay outside the gene matches. The CDR3 length is 17 residues. Looked up from germline, CDR1 is MNHEY and CDR2 is SMNVEV (reference sequence). DNA for the CDR3: TGTGCCAGCAGTCTACTGCGGAGTGGGACAGGGGCCTACGAGCAGTACTTC. It specifies CASSLLRSGTGAYEQYF.

The V gene is TRBV30, the J gene TRBJ2-1, with 11 nucleotides matching TRBD2. The trim removed 1 base at V and 7 bases at J, leaving 9 bases unmatched. CDR1 and CDR2 from the germline V gene are GTSNPN and SVGIG (reference sequence). This CDR3 contains 16 residues. The CDR3 DNA follows: TGTGCCTGGAGTGCCCTTAGCGGGAGGGCCTGGAATGAGCAGTTCTTC. Encoded protein: CAWSALSGRAWNEQFF.

Here the CDR3 reads CASSQMSGGAYEQYF. The CDR3 region has the DNA TGCGCCAGCAGCCAAATGTCAGGGGGAGCCTACGAGCAGTACTTC. The chain has TRBV4-3 and TRBJ2-7, with 7 bases matching TRBD1. J was trimmed by 2 bases and V by 2 bases; bases with no gene match: 6. CDR3 size: 15 residues. The germline V gene encodes CDR1 LGHNA and CDR2 YSLEER.

The chain carries TRBV7-9 and TRBJ2-7; 10 positions agree with TRBD2. The CDR3 consists of 16 residues. Per germline, CDR1 SEHNR and CDR2 FQNEAQ (reference sequence). V gave up 3 bases and J gave up 2 bases; unmatched junction bases: 7. This CDR3 reads CASSFVPSGSPYEQYF. The CDR3 DNA is TGTGCCAGCAGCTTCGTGCCTAGCGGGAGCCCCTACGAGCAGTACTTC.

This chain links TRBV7-8 with TRBJ2-7; 7 bases map to TRBD1. V lost 1 base to trimming and J lost 6 bases; unmatched junction nucleotides: 6. Germline CDR1 and CDR2: SGHVS and FQNEAQ. The CDR3 spans 14 residues. The CDR3 DNA is TGTGCCAGCAGCTTAGACAGGGGTCGCGGCGAGCAGTACTTC. It encodes CASSLDRGRGEQYF.

The V gene is TRBV7-2, the J gene TRBJ2-7, with D possibly TRBD1 on 5 matching bases. The CDR3 sequence is 14 residues long. The germline V and J ends were trimmed by 1 base and 2 bases, with 9 bases remaining between them. Germline-derived CDR1 and CDR2 are SGHTA and FQGNSA. The CDR3 bases are TGTGCCAGCAGCTTAGGCACAGGACCCTACGAGCAGTACTTC. This translates into CASSLGTGPYEQYF.

This chain connects TRBV7-9 to TRBJ2-1; 7 positions agree with TRBD1. After removal of 4 bases from V and 0 bases from J, the junction contained 15 bases not matched to a gene. Germline V gene data show CDR1 as SEHNR and CDR2 as FQNEAQ (reference sequence). CDR3 length: 19 residues. Here the CDR3 DNA reads TGTGCCAGCAGCTACCCGGGACAGAGGGGCTCCAGCTCCTACAATGAGCAGTTCTTC. Translation gives CASSYPGQRGSSSYNEQFF.

This clone was seen only once. CDR3 loop: CSALVYNEQFF. The DNA of the CDR3 is TGCAGTGCCCTAGTCTACAATGAGCAGTTCTTC. The rearrangement uses TRBV20-1 and TRBJ2-1; no clear D. V lost 6 bases and J lost 3, with 6 bases in between. CDR3 size: 11 residues. The germline gives CDR1 DFQATT, CDR2 SNEGSKA (reference sequence).

CDR3 sequence (DNA): TGCGCCAGCCGACAGGGACCCTACAATGAGCAGTTCTTC. Translating it yields CASRQGPYNEQFF. This sequence joins TRBV5-1 and TRBJ2-1, with 7 bases fitting TRBD1. In germline, CDR1 is SGHRS, CDR2 YFSETQ. This CDR3 is 13 amino acids long. The trim removed 7 bases at V and 2 bases at J, leaving 3 bases unmatched. The entire variable domain, with the rest obtained from reference TRBV5-1 and TRBJ2-1, is as follows: KAGVTQTPRYLIKTRGQQVTLSCSPISGHRSVSWYQQTPGQGLQFLFEYFSETQRNKGNFPGRFSGRQFSNSRSEMNVSTLELGDSALYLCASRQGPYNEQFFGPGTRLTVL.

This clone was found once. Different DNA sequences within this sample yield the same CDR3. This chain's CDR3 is CASSLGSGGTGELFF. In nucleotides, the CDR3 is TGTGCCAGCAGCTTAGGTAGCGGGGGAACCGGGGAGCTGTTTTTT. V usage is TRBV13 and J usage is TRBJ2-2; TRBD2 matches 9 bases. This CDR3 region has 15 residues. CDR1 PRHDT and CDR2 FYEKMQ come from the germline V gene (reference sequence). V shed 0 bases, J shed 5 bases, and the junction held 1 base outside the gene matches. Complete variable domain (other parts from reference TRBV13 and TRBJ2-2): AAGVIQSPRHLIKEKRETATLKCYPIPRHDTVYWYQQGPGQDPQFLISFYEKMQSDKGSIPDRFSAQQFSDYHSELNMSSLELGDSALYFCASSLGSGGTGELFFGEGSRLTVL.

The chain has TRBV28 and TRBJ2-1; no clear D. From germline, CDR1 is MDHEN and CDR2 SYDVKM. Trimming took 1 base from V and 6 from J, leaving 10 bases between them. The CDR3 has 14 residues. The CDR3 reads CASSLFGRGNEQFF. For the CDR3, the DNA is TGTGCCAGCAGTTTATTCGGTAGAGGCAATGAGCAGTTCTTC.

The rearrangement joins TRBV7-2 to TRBJ2-1, with 7 bases fitting TRBD2. Germline V gives CDR1 SGHTA, CDR2 FQGNSA. The V segment lost 3 bases and the J segment 5 bases; nucleotides outside the gene matches: 4. This CDR3 region has 14 residues. The CDR3 nucleotides read TGTGCCAGCAGCTTCGGACTAGTCCACAATGAGCAGTTCTTC. It encodes CASSFGLVHNEQFF.

V and J are TRBV9 and TRBJ1-2; D is ambiguous. Germline values: CDR1 SGDLS, CDR2 YYNGEE. V was pared by 2 bases and J by 9 bases, with 14 bases between. The CDR3 covers 13 residues. CDR3 protein: CASSVSGEESYTF. The CDR3 nucleotides read TGTGCCAGCAGCGTCTCCGGAGAAGAGAGCTACACCTTC.

The rearrangement joins TRBV7-2 to TRBJ2-1, with D uncertain. CDR3 length equals 15 residues. Trimming cost V 2 bases and J 0 bases, with 8 bases left between them. Germline V gives CDR1 SGHTA, CDR2 FQGNSA. In nucleotides, the CDR3 is TGTGCCAGCAGCTTATCAAGGAGCTCCTACAATGAGCAGTTCTTC. Its translation is CASSLSRSSYNEQFF.

Written as DNA, the CDR3 is TGTGCCAGTAGTATGTCCCCCACGAGTTGGACTGAAGCTTTCTTT. Protein sequence: CASSMSPTSWTEAFF. This chain connects TRBV19 to TRBJ1-1; D uncertain. The germline V gene encodes CDR1 LNHDA and CDR2 SQIVND (reference sequence). Deletions cut 3 bases from V and 5 bases from J, with 16 bases between. This CDR3 is built from 15 residues.

The J gene is TRBJ2-1, the V gene TRBV15; 11 bases fit TRBD2. Germline-derived CDR1 and CDR2 are LNHNV and YYDKDF (reference sequence). V lost 1 base, J lost 3 bases, and 14 bases stayed unmatched. The CDR3 length is 20 residues. Here the CDR3 DNA reads TGTGCCACCAGCAGAGGCGCTGGGACTAGCGGAGGAGGGGACTACAATGAGCAGTTCTTC. Residues: CATSRGAGTSGGGDYNEQFF.

A few counts support this clone. J is TRBJ1-4 and V is TRBV25-1, with a tentative D call TRBD1 (6 bases). In germline, CDR1 is MGHDK, CDR2 SYGVNS. Deletions cut 3 bases from V and 0 bases from J, with 11 bases between. CDR3 length equals 16 residues. In nucleotides, the CDR3 is TGTGCCAGCAGTGACGGACAGATTACAACTAATGAAAAACTGTTTTTT. Residues: CASSDGQITTNEKLFF.

This clone was counted between two and nine times. The J gene is TRBJ1-3, the V gene TRBV5-1; the D gene is possibly TRBD1 (6 bases). Germline V lookup: CDR1 SGHRS, CDR2 YFSETQ. The CDR3 runs to 15 residues. V was cut by 3 bases and J by 0 bases, with 10 bases left in between. The CDR3: CASSWGGFSGNTIYF. As DNA, the CDR3 is TGCGCCAGCAGCTGGGGGGGCTTCTCTGGAAACACCATATATTTT.

The rearrangement joins TRBV27 to TRBJ2-2; possible D gene TRBD2, 6 bases. Germline CDR1 MNHEY, CDR2 SMNVEV (reference sequence). V dropped 6 bases and J dropped 0 bases, with 14 bases sitting between them. The CDR3 length is 16 residues. The CDR3, as DNA: TGTGCCAGCAGCCCCCGGAGGGTCTCGAACACCGGGGAGCTGTTTTTT. Amino acids: CASSPRRVSNTGELFF.

V usage is TRBV27 and J usage is TRBJ2-3; tentatively, D is TRBD1 (7 bases). CDR3 size: 17 residues. CDR1 is MNHEY and CDR2 is SMNVEV in the germline V gene (reference sequence). V lost 2 bases to trimming and J lost 6 bases, with 21 bases between them. The CDR3 protein is CASSLIARGVSVDTQYF. The CDR3 bases are TGTGCCAGCAGTTTAATTGCCAGGGGGGTATCAGTGGATACGCAGTATTTT.

The J gene is TRBJ2-1, the V gene TRBV28; no firm D call. This CDR3 region has 14 residues. Germline V gene data show CDR1 as MDHEN and CDR2 as SYDVKM. Trimming took off 6 bases at V and 0 bases at J, with 9 bases between the two ends. The CDR3 here is CASRLLLSYNEQFF. CDR3 nucleotide sequence: TGTGCCAGCAGGCTACTACTCTCCTACAATGAGCAGTTCTTC.

This clone is a singleton in its sample. V is TRBV5-1 and J is TRBJ1-1; unclear D gene. The CDR3 runs 14 residues. The V end was cut by 0 bases, the J end by 7 bases, with 13 bases between. CDR1 is SGHRS, CDR2 YFSETQ, per germline. The CDR3 DNA is TGCGCCAGCAGCTTGGACCATAAGGGAGGTGAAGCTTTCTTT. Encoded protein: CASSLDHKGGEAFF.

V usage is TRBV29-1 and J usage is TRBJ2-3; the D gene is possibly TRBD1 (7 bases). Germline V gene lookup returns CDR1 SQVTM and CDR2 ANQGSEA. The CDR3 length is 15 residues. Trimming cost V 0 bases and J 2 bases, with 12 bases left between them. The CDR3 loop reads CSVEDPRGVTDTQYF. The DNA for the CDR3 is TGCAGCGTTGAAGATCCCAGGGGGGTCACAGATACGCAGTATTTT.

The genes are TRBV18 and TRBJ2-7; no reliable D call. Germline V gene sequence: CDR1 KGHSH, CDR2 LQKENI. Trimming shortened V by 5 bases and J by 0 bases, and 14 bases separated the two germline ends. The CDR3 loop spans 15 amino acids. The CDR3 reads CASSVGLSVSYEQYF. The DNA of the CDR3 is TGTGCCAGCTCAGTGGGCCTTTCCGTCTCCTACGAGCAGTACTTC.

This rearrangement joins TRBV11-2 to TRBJ2-1, with 8 bases aligning to TRBD2. With V trimmed by 1 base and J by 10 bases, 9 bases remained unmatched. Per the germline V gene, CDR1 is SGHAT and CDR2 is FQNNGV. This CDR3 is 15 amino acids long. The CDR3 nucleotides are TGTGCCAGCAGCTTAGTGGGACTAGGGCGAGGGGAGCAGTTCTTC. This sequence encodes CASSLVGLGRGEQFF.

V usage is TRBV10-3 and J usage is TRBJ2-1, with 8 bases lining up with TRBD1. Germline lookup yields CDR1 ENHRY and CDR2 SYGVKD. The V segment lost 2 bases and the J segment 7 bases; nucleotides outside the gene matches: 7. The CDR3 runs to 15 residues. DNA for the CDR3: TGTGCCATCAGTGAGCCTTCGACAGGGGTTAATGAGCAGTTCTTC. Amino acid sequence: CAISEPSTGVNEQFF.